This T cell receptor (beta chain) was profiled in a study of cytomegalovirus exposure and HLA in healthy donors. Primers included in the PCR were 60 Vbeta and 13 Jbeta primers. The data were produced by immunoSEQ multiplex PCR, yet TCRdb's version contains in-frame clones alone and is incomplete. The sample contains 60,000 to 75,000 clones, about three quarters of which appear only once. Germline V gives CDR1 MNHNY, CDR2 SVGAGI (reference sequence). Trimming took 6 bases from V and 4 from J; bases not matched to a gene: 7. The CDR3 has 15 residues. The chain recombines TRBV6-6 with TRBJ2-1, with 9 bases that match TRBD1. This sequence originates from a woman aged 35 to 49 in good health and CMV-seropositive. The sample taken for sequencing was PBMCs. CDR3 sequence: CASSKGQGGYNEQFF. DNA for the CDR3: TGTGCCAGCAGCAAGGGACAGGGAGGGTACAATGAGCAGTTCTTC.